One and the same sample provided the 22 T cell receptor beta chains below, sequenced in a study of PD-1 blockade in classical Hodgkin lymphoma. This table comes from immunoSEQ multiplex PCR, and its TCRdb copy is limited to in-frame clones, with some not included. The sample shows about 41,000 clones, over 70% of them seen only once. Every patient relapsed after autologous stem cell transplantation, and brentuximab vedotin exposure varied. The sample was peripheral blood mononuclear cells (PBMCs), taken at baseline. The source is a human donor with classical Hodgkin lymphoma.

The rearrangement uses TRBV10-1 and TRBJ1-2; no definite D call. Per the germline V gene, CDR1 is WNHNN and CDR2 is SYGVQD (reference sequence). Trimming pared 2 bases from V and 2 bases from J, leaving 6 bases between. The CDR3 is made up of 13 amino acids. The CDR3: CASSESQNYGYTF. CDR3 DNA sequence: TGCGCCAGCAGTGAGAGCCAGAACTATGGCTACACCTTC.

The chain's CDR3 is CAFYEGAYEQYF. The CDR3, as DNA: TGTGCCTTCTATGAGGGGGCCTACGAGCAGTACTTC. V and J are TRBV30 and TRBJ2-7, with D perhaps matching TRBD1 (6 bases). The V and J ends lost 7 bases and 2 bases respectively, with 12 bases between them. Germline V gene data show CDR1 as GTSNPN and CDR2 as SVGIG (reference sequence). The CDR3 loop spans 12 amino acids.

This rearrangement joins TRBV10-1 to TRBJ1-1; D not resolved. There are 14 residues in the CDR3. V was trimmed by 7 bases and J by 1 base, leaving 13 bases between them. Germline CDR1 and CDR2: WNHNN and SYGVQD (reference sequence). The CDR3 protein is CASTHSGENTEAFF. The CDR3 DNA follows: TGCGCCAGCACCCACAGCGGGGAGAACACTGAAGCTTTCTTT.

This chain connects TRBV29-1 to TRBJ1-3, with D possibly TRBD1 on 5 matching bases. Germline V CDR1 and CDR2: SQVTM, ANQGSEA. V was trimmed by 6 bases and J by 0 bases, leaving 18 bases between them. The CDR3 runs 16 residues. The CDR3 region is CSVSGTAQVSGNTIYF. The CDR3 region has the DNA TGCAGCGTCTCCGGGACGGCTCAGGTCTCTGGAAACACCATATATTTT. Together with reference TRBV29-1 and TRBJ1-3, the CDR3 gives the full variable domain: SAVISQKPSRDICQRGTSLTIQCQVDSQVTMMFWYRQQPGQSLTLIATANQGSEATYESGFVIDKFPISRPNLTFSTLTVSNMSPEDSSIYLCSVSGTAQVSGNTIYFGEGSWLTVV.

This chain uses TRBV6-5 with TRBJ1-1; D unresolved. The CDR3 length is 13 residues. Germline V lookup: CDR1 MNHEY, CDR2 SVGAGI. V was cut by 0 bases and J by 5 bases, with 7 bases left in between. The chain's CDR3 is CASSYSTSTEAFF. The DNA of the CDR3 is TGTGCCAGCAGTTACTCGACAAGTACTGAAGCTTTCTTT.

This chain connects TRBV2 to TRBJ1-5; 8 bases align to TRBD1. Trimming cost V 6 bases and J 4 bases; bases outside gene matches: 8. Germline V gene lookup returns CDR1 SNHLY and CDR2 FYNNEI. The CDR3 consists of 15 residues. The CDR3 bases are TGTGCCAGCAGACCTGGGACAGGAACAAATCAGCCCCAGCATTTT. This sequence encodes CASRPGTGTNQPQHF.

The chain couples TRBV7-9 to TRBJ1-2, with no clear D. The CDR3 consists of 15 residues. Deletions cut 1 base from V and 0 bases from J, with 9 bases between. Germline V gives CDR1 SEHNR, CDR2 FQNEAQ (reference sequence). The CDR3 DNA reads as TGTGCCAGCAGCTTAGGGCAAGAAGCTAACTATGGCTACACCTTC. Its protein product is CASSLGQEANYGYTF.

The J gene is TRBJ2-5, the V gene TRBV9; D is unresolved. Germline V gene lookup returns CDR1 SGDLS and CDR2 YYNGEE. V lost 4 bases and J lost 3, with 22 bases in between. The CDR3 totals 17 residues. In DNA, the CDR3 is TGTGCCAGCAGCCCTCGCGGAATCGGTAGCTCGGAAGAGACCCAGTACTTC. This gives the protein CASSPRGIGSSEETQYF.

The chain combines TRBV7-3 with TRBJ2-1, with TRBD1 matching over 10 bases. Germline CDR1 reads SGHTA; CDR2 reads FQGTGA. CDR3 length: 17 residues. V shed 4 bases, J shed 5 bases, and the junction held 11 bases outside the gene matches. The CDR3 coding sequence is TGTGCCAGCAGCTCTCAGCCCCGGGACAGGGGCCACAATGAGCAGTTCTTC. This codes for CASSSQPRDRGHNEQFF.

V usage is TRBV7-8 and J usage is TRBJ2-2; 7 nucleotides line up with TRBD2. CDR1 is SGHVS and CDR2 is FQNEAQ in the germline V gene. CDR3 size: 16 residues. J lost 6 bases, V lost 2 bases, and 9 bases had no gene match. CDR3 in amino acids: CASSLPSGGWAGELFF. In DNA, the CDR3 is TGTGCCAGCAGCTTACCCTCGGGAGGTTGGGCCGGGGAGCTGTTTTTT.

The count of this clone is one. The V and J genes are TRBV10-2 and TRBJ1-1; D unresolved. Germline CDR1 is WSHSY and CDR2 is SAAADI. The CDR3 extends over 12 amino acids. The V end was cut by 3 bases, the J end by 2 bases, with 4 bases between. The CDR3 is CASSDRNTEAFF. The CDR3 bases are TGCGCCAGCAGTGACAGAAACACTGAAGCTTTCTTT.

The chain carries TRBV19 and TRBJ1-1; tentative D call: TRBD1 (6 bases). The V end lost 1 base, the J end lost 2 bases, and 11 bases lay between the germline ends. Germline V CDR1 and CDR2: LNHDA, SQIVND (reference sequence). CDR3 size: 15 residues. The CDR3: CASSIVGASNTEAFF. CDR3 sequence (DNA): TGTGCCAGTAGTATAGTGGGGGCGTCCAACACTGAAGCTTTCTTT.

J is TRBJ1-5 and V is TRBV6-5, with TRBD1 matching 8 bases. Germline V gene sequence: CDR1 MNHEY, CDR2 SVGAGI. The CDR3 consists of 15 residues. The V gene end was trimmed by 2 bases and the J gene end by 5 bases; junction bases not matched to a gene: 5. The CDR3 here is CASSYRGQDDQPQHF. The CDR3 nucleotides are TGTGCCAGCAGTTACCGGGGACAGGACGATCAGCCCCAGCATTTT.

This clone has a handful of counts. This rearrangement joins TRBV19 to TRBJ2-2, with D tentatively TRBD2 (5 bases). This CDR3 is 16 amino acids long. CDR1 and CDR2 (germline): LNHDA, SQIVND (reference sequence). V lost 7 bases and J 5 bases, leaving 20 bases between the germline ends. The CDR3 DNA is TGTGCCAGTAAGGAGGTCTTCCTGGCCAGGACCGGGGAGCTGTTTTTT. As protein: CASKEVFLARTGELFF.

The V and J genes are TRBV28 and TRBJ1-4, with 7 bases aligning to TRBD1. Germline loops: CDR1 MDHEN, CDR2 SYDVKM. The J segment lost 5 bases and the V segment lost 6 bases, leaving 9 bases of the junction unmatched. The CDR3 extends over 15 amino acids. CDR3 residues: CASSYTQGPNEKLFF. CDR3 bases: TGTGCCAGCAGCTACACACAGGGGCCGAATGAAAAACTGTTTTTT.

The chain recombines TRBV19 with TRBJ2-1; the match to TRBD2 covers 14 bases. The CDR3 runs to 15 residues. Per germline, CDR1 LNHDA and CDR2 SQIVND (reference sequence). Germline trimming cut 5 bases from V and 9 bases from J; bases unmatched to any gene: 6. This CDR3 is CASSPGLAGASEQFF. The CDR3 nucleotides read TGTGCCAGTAGTCCGGGACTAGCGGGAGCGTCTGAGCAGTTCTTC.

V usage is TRBV6-6 and J usage is TRBJ1-2; D uncertain. Trimming removed 3 bases at V and 4 bases at J, with 15 bases between. Germline CDR1 MNHNY, CDR2 SVGAGI (reference sequence). The CDR3 is 15 residues long. Here the CDR3 reads CASSYYAVGSYGYTF. DNA for the CDR3: TGTGCCAGCAGTTATTATGCGGTGGGCAGCTATGGCTACACCTTC.

This sequence joins TRBV11-2 and TRBJ1-1; D is perhaps TRBD1 (5 bases). The CDR3 sequence is 13 residues long. V shed 3 bases and J shed 1 base, with 6 bases lying between them. CDR1 is SGHAT, CDR2 FQNNGV, per germline. The CDR3 is CASSLTANTEAFF. The CDR3 nucleotides are TGTGCCAGCAGCTTGACAGCGAACACTGAAGCTTTCTTT.

The J gene is TRBJ2-7, the V gene TRBV6-6; 8 bases match TRBD1. The length of the CDR3 is 16 residues. V was clipped by 4 bases and J by 2 bases; unmatched bases: 10. Germline CDR1 and CDR2: MNHNY and SVGAGI (reference sequence). CDR3 coding DNA: TGTGCCAGCAGTTTACCATACGGACAGGGAACCTACGAGCAGTACTTC. Its translation is CASSLPYGQGTYEQYF.

This clone occurred once. The chain recombines TRBV18 with TRBJ1-3; D is perhaps TRBD1 (6 bases). This CDR3 has 14 residues. Trimming stripped 8 bases from V and 4 bases from J, with 15 bases between. The germline CDR1 and CDR2 sequences are KGHSH and LQKENI. The CDR3 spells CASLDGGEGNTIYF. The DNA of the CDR3 is TGTGCCAGCCTCGACGGGGGCGAAGGAAACACCATATATTTT.

This clone has a handful of counts. V and J are TRBV2 and TRBJ2-7; D is unresolved. Trimming removed 6 bases from V and 2 bases from J, with 11 bases in between. This CDR3 spans 13 amino acids. Germline CDR1 SNHLY, CDR2 FYNNEI. The CDR3 DNA is TGTGCCAGCAGCCTCCGGGCCACCTACGAGCAGTACTTC. Amino acid sequence: CASSLRATYEQYF.

In DNA, the CDR3 is TGTGCCAGCAGCATTCAGACAGGGGGCTATGGCTACACCTTC. It is translated as CASSIQTGGYGYTF. The chain is built from TRBV7-9 and TRBJ1-2; 9 nucleotides agree with TRBD1. The CDR3 has 14 amino acids. Germline V gene sequence: CDR1 SEHNR, CDR2 FQNEAQ (reference sequence). Losses at the gene ends were 5 bases for V and 4 bases for J; bases not matched to a gene: 5.